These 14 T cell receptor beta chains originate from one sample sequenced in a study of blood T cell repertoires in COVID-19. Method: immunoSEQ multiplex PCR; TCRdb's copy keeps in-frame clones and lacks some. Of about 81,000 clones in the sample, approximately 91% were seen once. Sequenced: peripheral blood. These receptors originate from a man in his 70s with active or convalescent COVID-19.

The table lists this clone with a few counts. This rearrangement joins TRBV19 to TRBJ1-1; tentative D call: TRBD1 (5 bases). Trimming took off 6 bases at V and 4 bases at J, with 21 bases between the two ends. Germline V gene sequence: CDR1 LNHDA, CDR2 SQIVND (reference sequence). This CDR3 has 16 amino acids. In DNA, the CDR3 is TGTGCCAGTAGACACGCGATCGGGGGTGGTTTCACTGAAGCTTTCTTT. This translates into CASRHAIGGGFTEAFF.

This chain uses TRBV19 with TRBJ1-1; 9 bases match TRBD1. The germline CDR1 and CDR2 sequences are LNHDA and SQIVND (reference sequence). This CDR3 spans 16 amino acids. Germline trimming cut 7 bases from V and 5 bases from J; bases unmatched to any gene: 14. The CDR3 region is CASKDMDRGRGTEAFF. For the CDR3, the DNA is TGTGCCAGTAAGGACATGGACAGGGGAAGGGGGACTGAAGCTTTCTTT.

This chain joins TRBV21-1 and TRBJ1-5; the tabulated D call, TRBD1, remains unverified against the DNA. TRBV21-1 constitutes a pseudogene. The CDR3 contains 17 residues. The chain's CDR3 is CASSRHYRQASNQPQHF. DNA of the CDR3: TGTGCCAGCAGCAGACATTATAGACAGGCCAGCAATCAGCCCCAGCATTTT.

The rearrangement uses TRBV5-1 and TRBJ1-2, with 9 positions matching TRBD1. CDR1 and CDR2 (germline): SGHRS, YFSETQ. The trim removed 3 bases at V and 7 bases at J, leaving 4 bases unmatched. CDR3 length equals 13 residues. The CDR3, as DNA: TGCGCCAGCAGCTGGGACAGGGAGGGTGGCTACACCTTC. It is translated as CASSWDREGGYTF.

The CDR3 coding sequence is TGTGCCAGCAGTGAAAGAGATCGCGTAGTACGAATTGTCGACGAGCAGTACTTC. The encoded protein is CASSERDRVVRIVDEQYF. V is TRBV6-1 and J is TRBJ2-7; D uncertain. Germline values: CDR1 MNHNS, CDR2 SASEGT. V was cut by 2 bases and J by 5 bases, with 25 bases left in between. This CDR3 is built from 18 residues.

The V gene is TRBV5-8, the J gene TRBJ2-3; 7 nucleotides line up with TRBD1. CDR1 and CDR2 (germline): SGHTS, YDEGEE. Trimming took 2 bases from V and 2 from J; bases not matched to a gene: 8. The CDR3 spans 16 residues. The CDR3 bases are TGTGCCAGCAGCTTAACGCGGACAGGTGTCACAGATACGCAGTATTTT. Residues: CASSLTRTGVTDTQYF.

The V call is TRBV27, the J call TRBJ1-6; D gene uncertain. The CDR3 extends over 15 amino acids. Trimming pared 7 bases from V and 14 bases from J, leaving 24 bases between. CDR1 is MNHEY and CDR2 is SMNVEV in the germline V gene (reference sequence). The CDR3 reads CASTPYRGGFEALHF. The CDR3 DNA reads TGTGCCAGCACCCCTTATCGGGGAGGGTTCGAAGCCCTCCACTTT.

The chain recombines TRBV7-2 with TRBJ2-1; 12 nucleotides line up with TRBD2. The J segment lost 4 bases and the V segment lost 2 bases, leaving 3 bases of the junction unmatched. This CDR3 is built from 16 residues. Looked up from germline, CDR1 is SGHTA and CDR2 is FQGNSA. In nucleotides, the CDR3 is TGTGCCAGCAGCTTATCTCTAGCGGGGGGGTACAATGAGCAGTTCTTC. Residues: CASSLSLAGGYNEQFF.

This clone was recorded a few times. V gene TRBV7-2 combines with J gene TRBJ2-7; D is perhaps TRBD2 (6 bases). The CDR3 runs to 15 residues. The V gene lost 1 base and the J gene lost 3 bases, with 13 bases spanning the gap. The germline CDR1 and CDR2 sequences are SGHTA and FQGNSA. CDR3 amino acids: CASSLELQGGYEQYF. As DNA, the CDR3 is TGTGCCAGCAGCTTAGAACTGCAGGGAGGCTACGAGCAGTACTTC.

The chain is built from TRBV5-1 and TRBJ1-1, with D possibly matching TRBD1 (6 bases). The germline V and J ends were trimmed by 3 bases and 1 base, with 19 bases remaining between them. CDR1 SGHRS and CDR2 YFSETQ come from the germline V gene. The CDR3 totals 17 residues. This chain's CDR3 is CASSYTTGPWWNTEAFF. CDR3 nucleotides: TGCGCCAGCAGCTACACGACAGGACCATGGTGGAACACTGAAGCTTTCTTT.

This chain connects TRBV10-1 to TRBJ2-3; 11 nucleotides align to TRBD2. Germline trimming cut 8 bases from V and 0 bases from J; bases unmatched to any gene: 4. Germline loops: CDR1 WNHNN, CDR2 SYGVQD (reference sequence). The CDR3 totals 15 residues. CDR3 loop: CASASGGTSTDTQYF. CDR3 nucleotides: TGCGCCAGCGCTAGCGGGGGGACTAGCACAGATACGCAGTATTTT.

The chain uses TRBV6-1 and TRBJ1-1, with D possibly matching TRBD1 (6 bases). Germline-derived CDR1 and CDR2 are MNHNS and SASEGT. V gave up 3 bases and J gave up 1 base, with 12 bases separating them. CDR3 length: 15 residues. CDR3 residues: CASSDHGTRNTEAFF. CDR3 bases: TGTGCCAGCAGTGACCACGGGACAAGGAACACTGAAGCTTTCTTT.

The CDR3 region is CASSPTPGGSGNQPQHF. Here the CDR3 DNA reads TGTGCCAGCAGCCCAACCCCAGGGGGAAGTGGCAATCAGCCCCAGCATTTT. V and J are TRBV7-2 and TRBJ1-5, with 7 bases fitting TRBD1. CDR3 length: 17 residues. Unmatched junction bases numbered 12, after V lost 5 bases and J lost 2 bases. The germline V gene encodes CDR1 SGHTA and CDR2 FQGNSA.

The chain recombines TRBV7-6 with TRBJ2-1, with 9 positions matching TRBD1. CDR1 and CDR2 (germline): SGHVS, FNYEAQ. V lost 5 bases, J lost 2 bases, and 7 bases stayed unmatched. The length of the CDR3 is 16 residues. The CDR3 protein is CASSPRTGVAYNEQFF. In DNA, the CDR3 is TGTGCCAGCAGCCCCCGGACAGGGGTTGCCTACAATGAGCAGTTCTTC.